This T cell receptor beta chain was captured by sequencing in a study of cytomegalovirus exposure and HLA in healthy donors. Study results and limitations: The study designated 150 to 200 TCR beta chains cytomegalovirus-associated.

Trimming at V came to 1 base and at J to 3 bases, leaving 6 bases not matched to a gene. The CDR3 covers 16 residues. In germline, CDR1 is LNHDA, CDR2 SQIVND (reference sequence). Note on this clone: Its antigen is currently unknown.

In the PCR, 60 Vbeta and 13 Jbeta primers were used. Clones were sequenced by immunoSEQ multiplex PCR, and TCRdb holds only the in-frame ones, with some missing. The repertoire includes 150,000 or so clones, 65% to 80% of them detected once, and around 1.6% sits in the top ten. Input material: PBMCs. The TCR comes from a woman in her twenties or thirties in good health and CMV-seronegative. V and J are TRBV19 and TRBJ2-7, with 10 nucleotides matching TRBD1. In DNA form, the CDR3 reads TGTGCCAGTAGTATAGTTGGGACAGGGGCCTTCTACGAGCAGTACTTC. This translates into CASSIVGTGAFYEQYF. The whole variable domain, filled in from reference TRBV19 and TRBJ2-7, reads DGGITQSPKYLFRKEGQNVTLSCEQNLNHDAMYWYRQDPGQGLRLIYYSQIVNDFQKGDIAEGYSVSREKKESFPLTVTSAQKNPTAFYLCASSIVGTGAFYEQYFGPGTRLTVT.